Below, 21 T cell receptor beta chains from the same sample are listed, as sequenced in a study of T cell responses to AZD1222 COVID-19 vaccine. The protocol was immunoSEQ multiplex PCR, while the TCRdb copy is restricted to in-frame clones and leaves out a portion. The sample lists 150,000 to 200,000 clones; over 90% were seen once. Sequenced here: peripheral blood, sampled 28 days after the second AZD1222 dose. The receptors come from an adult who received the AZD1222 COVID-19 vaccine.

This sequence joins TRBV7-8 and TRBJ1-3; TRBD1 is a possible D gene (5 bases). Trimming stripped 7 bases from V and 0 bases from J, with 16 bases between. Per germline, CDR1 SGHVS and CDR2 FQNEAQ. The CDR3 runs to 16 residues. CDR3 sequence (DNA): TGTGCCAGCACCAATATGGGGGGTACCTCTGGAAACACCATATATTTT. Translating gives CASTNMGGTSGNTIYF.

The count of this clone is one. V and J are TRBV7-8 and TRBJ2-5; D uncertain. V lost 1 base, J lost 1 base, and 13 bases lay in between. The CDR3 is 16 amino acids. Germline loops: CDR1 SGHVS, CDR2 FQNEAQ. CDR3 bases: TGTGCCAGCAGCTTAGTCCCCCCCGGGCCCCAAGAGACCCAGTACTTC. This gives the protein CASSLVPPGPQETQYF.

This chain uses TRBV28 with TRBJ2-7, with 8 positions matching TRBD2. V was clipped by 5 bases and J by 7 bases; unmatched bases: 7. The CDR3 is 13 residues long. In germline, CDR1 is MDHEN, CDR2 SYDVKM. The CDR3 nucleotides read TGTGCCAGCAGTCCGACTAGCGCGGCAGAGCAGTACTTC. The encoded protein is CASSPTSAAEQYF. Full variable domain (outside the CDR3, taken from reference TRBV28 and TRBJ2-7): DVKVTQSSRYLVKRTGEKVFLECVQDMDHENMFWYRQDPGLGLRLIYFSYDVKMKEKGDIPEGYSVSREKKERFSLILESASTNQTSMYLCASSPTSAAEQYFGPGTRLTVT.

This clone was seen a single time. The V call is TRBV19, the J call TRBJ1-5; no clear D gene. This CDR3 is 18 amino acids long. The V end was cut by 2 bases, the J end by 0 bases, with 17 bases between. Germline loops: CDR1 LNHDA, CDR2 SQIVND (reference sequence). This chain's CDR3 is CASSIMSLAAYSNQPQHF. CDR3 nucleotides: TGTGCCAGTAGTATAATGTCGTTGGCAGCTTATAGCAATCAGCCCCAGCATTTT.

This rearrangement joins TRBV25-1 to TRBJ1-2; D might be TRBD1 (5 bases). The V and J ends lost 4 bases and 8 bases respectively, with 20 bases between them. Germline loops: CDR1 MGHDK, CDR2 SYGVNS. There are 15 residues in the CDR3. As DNA, the CDR3 is TGTGCCAGCAGTGGCAGGGTAGGCTTCGAAGGGGGCTACACCTTC. Protein: CASSGRVGFEGGYTF.

The chain uses TRBV11-2 and TRBJ2-2, with TRBD2 matching over 11 bases. This CDR3 contains 17 residues. J lost 1 base, V lost 4 bases, and 5 bases had no gene match. Looked up from germline, CDR1 is SGHAT and CDR2 is FQNNGV. The CDR3 nucleotides are TGTGCCAGCAGCTCGCTAGCGGGGGGAGTGAACACCGGGGAGCTGTTTTTT. Encoded protein: CASSSLAGGVNTGELFF. The full variable domain, its missing parts supplied by reference TRBV11-2 and TRBJ2-2, is EAGVAQSPRYKIIEKRQSVAFWCNPISGHATLYWYQQILGQGPKLLIQFQNNGVVDDSQLPKDRFSAERLKGVDSTLKIQPAKLEDSAVYLCASSSLAGGVNTGELFFGEGSRLTVL.

The J gene is TRBJ1-3, the V gene TRBV5-1; D call uncertain. Germline lookup yields CDR1 SGHRS and CDR2 YFSETQ. V was cut by 3 bases and J by 2 bases, with 15 bases left in between. CDR3 length: 16 amino acids. CDR3 in DNA: TGCGCCAGCAGCTCGTATGACATCTTCGCTGGAAACACCATATATTTT. It yields the protein CASSSYDIFAGNTIYF.

The chain couples TRBV6-2 or TRBV6-3 to TRBJ2-3; D unclear. Looked up from germline, CDR1 is MNHEY and CDR2 is SVGEGT. V lost 2 bases and J lost 11, with 14 bases in between. This CDR3 has 13 residues. DNA of the CDR3: TGTGCCAGCAGTTACAACGGGCGAGATCGGCAGTATTTT. It codes for CASSYNGRDRQYF.

This clone was counted a single time. The chain employs TRBV28 and TRBJ2-1; D remains unclear. Germline V gene data show CDR1 as MDHEN and CDR2 as SYDVKM. The CDR3 covers 13 residues. With 3 bases removed from V and 7 bases from J, the gap between germline ends came to 10 bases. CDR3 loop: CASSFFAGNEQFF. The DNA for the CDR3 is TGTGCCAGCAGTTTTTTCGCCGGGAATGAGCAGTTCTTC.

V and J are TRBV7-3 and TRBJ1-2, with a weak D call TRBD1 (5 bases). CDR1 is SGHTA and CDR2 is FQGTGA in the germline V gene. Trimming stripped 5 bases from V and 6 bases from J, with 19 bases between. CDR3 length: 15 residues. The CDR3: CASSKPGASHDGYTF. In DNA, the CDR3 is TGTGCCAGCAGCAAACCCGGGGCAAGTCACGATGGCTACACCTTC.

The rearrangement joins TRBV12-1 to TRBJ1-2; TRBD1, as called in the table, went unchecked against the DNA. TRBV12-1 constitutes a pseudogene. The CDR3 is 18 amino acids. The CDR3 loop reads CASTRRGGTGGACYGYTF. The CDR3 DNA follows: TGTGCCAGCACCCGAAGAGGAGGGACAGGGGGCGCTTGCTATGGCTACACCTTC.

CDR3 bases: TGTGCCAGTAGTGCACAGGGCCGGCTCAATGAGCAGTTCTTC. Residues: CASSAQGRLNEQFF. This chain joins TRBV19 and TRBJ2-1; possibly TRBD1 for D (6 bases). This CDR3 is built from 14 residues. The V and J ends lost 5 bases and 6 bases respectively, with 14 bases between them. Per the germline V gene, CDR1 is LNHDA and CDR2 is SQIVND (reference sequence).

The chain carries TRBV7-9 and TRBJ1-5; D gene unclear. Trimming removed 0 bases at V and 7 bases at J, with 10 bases between. CDR1 is SEHNR and CDR2 is FQNEAQ in the germline V gene (reference sequence). This CDR3 comprises 14 residues. The CDR3 loop is CASSLASGMQPQHF. CDR3 coding DNA: TGTGCCAGCAGCTTAGCCTCGGGGATGCAGCCCCAGCATTTT.

The chain uses TRBV18 and TRBJ2-4; 10 bases line up with TRBD1. Germline-derived CDR1 and CDR2 are KGHSH and LQKENI. The ends lost 1 base at V and 1 base at J; junction bases unmatched: 10. The CDR3 runs to 19 residues. The CDR3 loop reads CASSPRQGAQMGAKNIQYF. CDR3 bases: TGTGCCAGCTCACCACGACAGGGGGCGCAGATGGGGGCCAAAAACATTCAGTACTTC.

The chain uses TRBV5-8 and TRBJ2-1; D is perhaps TRBD1 or TRBD2 (5 bases each). CDR1 is SGHTS and CDR2 is YDEGEE in the germline V gene. V was shortened by 6 bases and J by 9 bases, with 16 bases between the two germline ends. The CDR3 spans 13 residues. Here the CDR3 reads CASIPRGGLEQFF. In DNA, the CDR3 is TGTGCCAGCATTCCCCGGGGCGGGCTTGAGCAGTTCTTC.

The chain recombines TRBV6-5 with TRBJ2-3; no definite D call. Between the trimmed V and J ends, which lost 6 bases and 3 bases, there was a span of 10 bases. Looked up from germline, CDR1 is MNHEY and CDR2 is SVGAGI. The CDR3 is made up of 13 amino acids. The CDR3: CASRAIGTDTQYF. In nucleotides, the CDR3 is TGTGCCAGCAGAGCCATAGGAACAGATACGCAGTATTTT.

The chain links TRBV19 to TRBJ1-2; D uncertain. CDR3 length: 13 amino acids. Trimming took off 8 bases at V and 3 bases at J, with 13 bases between the two ends. Germline CDR1 reads LNHDA; CDR2 reads SQIVND (reference sequence). This chain's CDR3 is CASQYQVDYGYTF. The CDR3 bases are TGTGCCAGTCAATATCAGGTGGACTATGGCTACACCTTC.

V usage is TRBV10-2 and J usage is TRBJ2-5; weak D call: TRBD2 (6 bases). The CDR3 contains 13 residues. Deletions cut 4 bases from V and 5 bases from J, with 11 bases between. Germline CDR1 WSHSY, CDR2 SAAADI. The CDR3, as DNA: TGCGCCAGCAGTGCCGGGACTGAGGAGACCCAGTACTTC. It codes for CASSAGTEETQYF.

The CDR3 reads CASSYGAGANEKLFF. CDR3 DNA sequence: TGTGCCAGCAGTTACGGGGCCGGAGCAAATGAAAAACTGTTTTTT. This rearrangement joins TRBV6-5 to TRBJ1-4, with D possibly being TRBD1 (5 bases). The CDR3 extends over 15 amino acids. Trimming took off 2 bases at V and 5 bases at J, with 12 bases between the two ends. Germline V gene sequence: CDR1 MNHEY, CDR2 SVGAGI.

The V and J genes are TRBV10-3 and TRBJ2-7, with TRBD1 matching 11 bases. The junction had 6 bases not matched to a gene; V was cut back by 6 bases and J by 2 bases. CDR3 length: 15 residues. Germline V CDR1 and CDR2: ENHRY, SYGVKD. The CDR3 nucleotides are TGTGCCATCAGGTCCCGGACAGGGGGCCCCTACGAGCAGTACTTC. Its protein is CAIRSRTGGPYEQYF.

The chain carries TRBV7-8 and TRBJ1-6; D gene ambiguous. The CDR3 spans 12 residues. The ends were cut back, 5 bases at V and 8 bases at J, with 7 bases in the middle. CDR1 SGHVS and CDR2 FQNEAQ come from the germline V gene. In DNA, the CDR3 is TGTGCCAGCAGCCAAGAATATTCACCCCTCCACTTT. This gives the protein CASSQEYSPLHF.